This T cell receptor beta chain is drawn from a study of radiotherapy plus CTLA-4 blockade in lung cancer. Whole-study context: An objective response was seen in 15% to 20% of patients, and disease control in around 33%. The study, taken as a whole, reports: Reported findings show early blood T cell clone dynamics, with interferon-beta, best predicted response. Following radiotherapy plus ipilimumab, tumor-derived TCR clones expanded in the blood.

Measured with immunoSEQ multiplex PCR; TCRdb has only the in-frame clones, and not every one. This table holds 55,000 to 65,000 clones, 75% to 85% found once. In regard to this clone: The antigen is undetermined.

The specimen comprised peripheral blood, sampled from a patient treated with radiotherapy plus ipilimumab. The source is a human donor with non-small cell lung cancer who had a partial response to radiotherapy plus ipilimumab.

The CDR3 sequence: CASSRGGGTGELFF. The CDR3, as DNA: TGTGCCAGTAGTAGGGGGGGCGGTACCGGGGAGCTGTTTTTT. This sequence joins TRBV19 and TRBJ2-2; D is possibly TRBD2 (7 bases). CDR1 is LNHDA, CDR2 SQIVND, per germline (reference sequence). CDR3 length: 14 residues. V was cut by 4 bases and J by 5 bases, with 11 bases left in between.